Given below is one TCR beta chain in context. Its antigen is not identified. The CDR3 totals 17 residues. The germline V gene has CDR1 LGHNA and CDR2 YSLEER. Trimming removed 0 bases at V and 0 bases at J, with 13 bases between. The data originate from a study of identifying expanded T cells in peripheral blood. Clones were read by immunoSEQ multiplex PCR, and TCRdb kept only the in-frame ones, dropping some. The table includes roughly 61,000 clones, about nine tenths detected once. Healthy donors had no documented immune events, such as infections, while sampled. Study-level results: Clone count variance between roughly 2-week samples rose with total template count.

This receptor was taken from a person between 18 and 69 years old in good health. Sequenced input: blood. This rearrangement joins TRBV4-3 to TRBJ2-3; unclear D gene. CDR3 in DNA: TGCGCCAGCAGCCAAGATCGCGCTGCATCTAGCACAGATACGCAGTATTTT. This gives the protein CASSQDRAASSTDTQYF.